These T cell receptor beta chains were read from a single sample in a study of Graves' ophthalmopathy and Graves' hyperthyroidism. MiXCR, run by TCRdb on the multiplex PCR reads, gives a single entry per CDR3 protein. This sample yields hundreds of thousands of distinct CDR3 sequences, of which roughly 41% are seen a single time; about 40% belongs to the top ten. Source material: peripheral blood. The receptors stem from an adult man with Graves' ophthalmopathy. CDR3s include the opening cysteine and the closing phenylalanine or tryptophan. D genes are given only for firm matches. For some rows the clone size is stated as once, few or many, or as a class when expanded; others skip it.

>TRBD1|TRBV20-1|once|TRBJ1-4
TGCAGTGCTTCCGGGACAGGGAGTTTAGGTGAAAAACTGTTTTTT
CSASGTGSLGEKLFF
>NA|TRBV29-1|NA|TRBJ2-5
TGCAGCTTACGGGGCCGGGAGACCCAGTACTTC
CSLRGRETQYF
>TRBD1|TRBV10-3|NA|TRBJ1-6
TGTGCCATCAGCGATGGACAGGGGGCTTCACCCCTCCACTTT
CAISDGQGASPLHF
>TRBD1|TRBV10-3|NA|TRBJ1-2
TGTGCCATCAGCGGATGGGACAGTGCTAACTATGGCTACACCTTC
CAISGWDSANYGYTF
>TRBD1|TRBV24-1|NA|TRBJ1-5
TGTGCCACCAGTGATGCCACAGGGGGAGAGGAGACCCAGCATTTT
CATSDATGGEETQHF
>TRBD1|TRBV10-3|many|TRBJ1-6
TGTGCCATCAGTGAGGGACAGGGTACCAATTCACCCCTCCACTTT
CAISEGQGTNSPLHF
>NA|TRBV7-2|many|TRBJ2-5
TGTGCCAGCAGCTTAGAGGTGGGGCAAGAGACCCAGTACTTC
CASSLEVGQETQYF
>TRBD2|TRBV7-3|many|TRBJ2-7
TGTGCCAGCAGCCCTTCCGGGACTAGCGCTTCCTACGAGCAGTACTTC
CASSPSGTSASYEQYF
>NA|TRBV29-1|NA|TRBJ1-2
TGCAGCTTAGTGACGGCAGGCTACACCTTC
CSLVTAGYTF
>TRBD2|TRBV14|NA|TRBJ2-7
TGTGCCAGCAGCCAGCGGACTAGCGGGAGTCTTTACGAGCAGTACTTC
CASSQRTSGSLYEQYF
>TRBD1|TRBV25-1|NA|TRBJ1-6
TGTGCCAGGGGGGACAGGGGGATAAGGAATTCACCCCTCCACTTT
CARGDRGIRNSPLHF
>TRBD1|TRBV19|many|TRBJ2-7
TGTGCCAGTAGCCCCGGACAGGGGACCTCCTACGAGCAGTACTTC
CASSPGQGTSYEQYF
>NA|TRBV7-2|NA|TRBJ2-3
TGTGCCAGCAGCACCGGGACAACGTCCACAGATACGCAGTATTTT
CASSTGTTSTDTQYF
>NA|TRBV11-1|NA|TRBJ1-4
TGTGCCAGCAGCGCCGAGGGAGGGGGTAATGAAAAACTGTTTTTT
CASSAEGGGNEKLFF
>TRBD1|TRBV10-3|NA|TRBJ2-7
TGTGCCAGCAGTGCGCCCGGGACAGGGCTCCACGAGCAGTACTTC
CASSAPGTGLHEQYF
>NA|TRBV29-1|many|TRBJ1-5
TGCAGCGTGGGGGGAGGCGACGGATCAGCCCAGCATTTT
CSVGGGDGSAQHF
>NA|TRBV7-9|NA|TRBJ1-5
TGTGCCGGCAGCCAAACGGTCGGGGTGAGCAATCAGCCCCAGCATTTT
CAGSQTVGVSNQPQHF
>NA|TRBV6-7|NA|TRBJ1-6
TGTGCCAGCAGTTACTCGAGGTTTACGGGTCGGCAAAATTCACCCCTCCACTTT
CASSYSRFTGRQNSPLHF
>NA|TRBV24-1|NA|TRBJ1-5
TGTGCCAGCAGTTCCTCCGGGACCTATAACAATCAGCCCCAGCATTTT
CASSSSGTYNNQPQHF
>TRBD1|TRBV11-1|NA|TRBJ1-5
TGCGCCAGCAGCCAAGCAGGGGGCGGCAATCAGCCCCAGCATTTT
CASSQAGGGNQPQHF
>NA|TRBV12-3/TRBV12-4|once|TRBJ2-5
TGTGCCAGCAGCCCAGGACAAAGCCAAGAGACTCAGTACTTC
CASSPGQSQETQYF
>NA|TRBV11-2|NA|TRBJ2-6
TGTGCCAGCAGCTTAGGTGGGGCCAGGGCCCTTCCTGGGGCCAACGTCCTGACTTTC
CASSLGGARALPGANVLTF
>NA|TRBV5-4|few|TRBJ1-5
TGTGCCAGCAGCCTCGCACCAGGAGACGTCAATCAGCCCCAGCATTTT
CASSLAPGDVNQPQHF
>NA|TRBV4-3|NA|TRBJ2-7
TGCGCCAGCAGCCAAGATCGGACATCTAGCGCCGAGCAGTACTTC
CASSQDRTSSAEQYF
>TRBD1|TRBV9|NA|TRBJ2-3
TGTGCCAGGCGACAGGGGGCAACAGATACGCAGTATTTT
CARRQGATDTQYF
>NA|TRBV20-1|NA|TRBJ1-1
TGCAGTGCTAGATGGGTCATGAACACTGAAGCTTTCTTT
CSARWVMNTEAFF
>NA|TRBV10-3|few|TRBJ1-2
TGTGCCAGCAGTTACTCGGCAGGGAACTATGGCTACACCTTC
CASSYSAGNYGYTF
>NA|TRBV11-3|many|TRBJ1-1
TGTGCCAGCAGCTTTAATGGAGGGCTCGGGACTGAAGCTTTCTTT
CASSFNGGLGTEAFF
>TRBD2|TRBV12-3/TRBV12-4|NA|TRBJ2-2
TGTGCCAGCAGTTTAGCCGGGCTAGCGGGAGGCGGCACCGGGGAGCTGTTTTTT
CASSLAGLAGGGTGELFF
>NA|TRBV4-1|few|TRBJ1-2
TGCGCCAGCAGCCAAGTCGCAGGGGTCTATGGCTACACCTTC
CASSQVAGVYGYTF
>TRBD1|TRBV24-1|many|TRBJ1-5
TGTGCCACCAGTGATGACCAACCGGGACAGAACAATCAGCCCCAGCATTTT
CATSDDQPGQNNQPQHF
>TRBD1|TRBV7-9|NA|TRBJ2-5
TGTGCCAGCAGCTCCTACGGGACAGGTATAAAAGAGACCCAGTACTTC
CASSSYGTGIKETQYF
>NA|TRBV15|NA|TRBJ2-3
TGTGCCACCAGCAGAGAAAGGGGTCAATCAGGAGATACGCAGTATTTT
CATSRERGQSGDTQYF